One sample yielded the 27 T cell receptor beta chains listed below, sequenced in a study of blood T cell repertoires in COVID-19. Here immunoSEQ multiplex PCR was the method, and the copy in TCRdb shows in-frame clones only, minus some. The data hold 130,000 to 150,000 clones, with about 80% observed a single time. The specimen sequenced was peripheral blood. Source of these receptors: a human donor in a cohort sampled during active COVID-19.

The rearrangement links TRBV7-8 to TRBJ2-3, with D tentatively TRBD1 (6 bases). The CDR3 sequence is 15 residues long. The V end lost 1 base, the J end lost 1 base, and 9 bases lay between the germline ends. CDR1 and CDR2 from the germline V gene are SGHVS and FQNEAQ. The CDR3: CASSLVGARTDTQYF. The DNA of the CDR3 is TGTGCCAGCAGCTTAGTGGGGGCCCGCACAGATACGCAGTATTTT. The full variable domain, in which reference TRBV7-8 and TRBJ2-3 provide the parts outside the CDR3, is GAGVSQSPRYKVAKRGQDVALRCDPISGHVSLFWYQQALGQGPEFLTYFQNEAQLDKSGLPSDRFFAERPEGSVSTLKIQRTQQEDSAVYLCASSLVGARTDTQYFGPGTRLTVL.

This chain joins TRBV5-1 and TRBJ2-5; 10 bases align to TRBD2. The germline gives CDR1 SGHRS, CDR2 YFSETQ. This CDR3 comprises 14 residues. Trimming cost V 5 bases and J 5 bases; bases outside gene matches: 6. The CDR3 coding sequence is TGCGCCAGCAGTGCCAGCGGGGGGGATGAGACCCAGTACTTC. Amino acid sequence: CASSASGGDETQYF.

The V call is TRBV7-6, the J call TRBJ2-5; TRBD2 matches at 10 bases. This CDR3 spans 16 amino acids. The germline V gene has CDR1 SGHVS and CDR2 FNYEAQ. Trimming cost V 3 bases and J 5 bases; bases outside gene matches: 9. CDR3 region: CASSFRSGGAGETQYF. The DNA of the CDR3 is TGTGCCAGCAGCTTTAGGAGCGGGGGGGCCGGGGAGACCCAGTACTTC.

This chain links TRBV18 with TRBJ2-5; D remains unclear. V was shortened by 0 bases and J by 2 bases, with 4 bases between the two germline ends. Looked up from germline, CDR1 is KGHSH and CDR2 is LQKENI. This CDR3 region has 13 residues. The CDR3 bases are TGTGCCAGCTCACCACCGGAGCAAGAGACCCAGTACTTC. This encodes CASSPPEQETQYF.

The chain has TRBV6-2 or TRBV6-3 and TRBJ2-7; D might be TRBD1 (5 bases). The CDR3 has 11 residues. Looked up from germline, CDR1 is MNHEY and CDR2 is SVGEGT. V was shortened by 5 bases and J by 7 bases, with 9 bases between the two germline ends. The CDR3 sequence is CASSPPGEQYF. In DNA form, the CDR3 reads TGTGCCAGCAGTCCCCCAGGGGAGCAGTACTTC.

The chain uses TRBV5-5 and TRBJ1-3; D might be TRBD1 (6 bases). The CDR3 length is 15 residues. V shed 5 bases and J shed 0 bases, with 12 bases lying between them. Germline V gene data show CDR1 as SGHKS and CDR2 as YYEKEE (reference sequence). The CDR3 DNA reads TGTGCCAGCAGAGAACAGGGCGTCTCTGGAAACACCATATATTTT. Protein: CASREQGVSGNTIYF. The full variable domain, completed using reference TRBV5-5 and TRBJ1-3, is DAGVTQSPTHLIKTRGQQVTLRCSPISGHKSVSWYQQVLGQGPQFIFQYYEKEERGRGNFPDRFSARQFPNYSSELNVNALLLGDSALYLCASREQGVSGNTIYFGEGSWLTVV.

This clone has more than one count but fewer than ten. This chain joins TRBV19 and TRBJ1-2; D not certain. The germline CDR1 and CDR2 sequences are LNHDA and SQIVND (reference sequence). This CDR3 comprises 14 residues. Trimming left V 3 bases short and J 4 bases short, with 12 bases between. The CDR3 region is CASSIGGNPYGYTF. In nucleotides, the CDR3 is TGTGCCAGTAGTATTGGTGGCAATCCCTATGGCTACACCTTC.

J is TRBJ2-2 and V is TRBV19; the match to TRBD2 covers 13 bases. The J segment lost 0 bases and the V segment lost 4 bases, leaving 5 bases of the junction unmatched. The V gene's germline CDR1 is LNHDA and CDR2 SQIVND (reference sequence). The CDR3 runs 18 residues. The CDR3 DNA sequence: TGTGCCAGTAGTAGAGGACTAGCGGGGGTCCCGAACACCGGGGAGCTGTTTTTT. This gives the protein CASSRGLAGVPNTGELFF.

The chain recombines TRBV3-1 (or the pseudogene TRBV3-2) with TRBJ1-1; the match to TRBD1 covers 8 bases. Germline lookup yields CDR1 LGHDT and CDR2 YNNKEL (reference sequence). CDR3 length equals 20 residues. The V segment lost 4 bases and the J segment 3 bases; nucleotides outside the gene matches: 22. The CDR3 DNA reads as TGTGCCAGCAGCCCCCTTCACCGGGACAGGCGACTTTGGGGGGACACTGAAGCTTTCTTT. Protein product: CASSPLHRDRRLWGDTEAFF.

This CDR3 is CSASQGGANNEQFF. CDR3 sequence (DNA): TGCAGTGCTAGTCAGGGGGGCGCGAACAATGAGCAGTTCTTC. The gene calls are TRBV20-1 and TRBJ2-1; D may be TRBD1 (7 bases). The CDR3 sequence is 14 residues long. V shed 3 bases and J shed 5 bases, with 14 bases lying between them. Germline CDR1 and CDR2: DFQATT and SNEGSKA (reference sequence).

The chain carries TRBV2 and TRBJ2-4; 9 nucleotides line up with TRBD1. The CDR3 has 15 residues. Germline-derived CDR1 and CDR2 are SNHLY and FYNNEI. Trimming removed 6 bases from V and 8 bases from J; junction bases left unmatched: 11. The CDR3 reads CASRNFGTGTDIQYF. CDR3 sequence (DNA): TGTGCCAGCAGAAACTTCGGGACAGGGACAGACATTCAGTACTTC.

The chain couples TRBV6-6 to TRBJ2-1; possible D gene TRBD2, 5 bases. Deletions cut 5 bases from V and 0 bases from J, with 14 bases between. CDR1 and CDR2 (germline): MNHNY, SVGAGI (reference sequence). The CDR3 loop spans 16 amino acids. CDR3 residues: CASSRSLASSYNEQFF. CDR3 bases: TGTGCCAGCAGTCGATCTTTAGCGAGCTCCTACAATGAGCAGTTCTTC.

This chain uses TRBV5-1 with TRBJ2-5; D is perhaps TRBD1 (6 bases). Germline values: CDR1 SGHRS, CDR2 YFSETQ. V gave up 3 bases and J gave up 2 bases, with 17 bases separating them. The CDR3 is 16 residues long. Here the CDR3 DNA reads TGCGCCAGCAGCTCCACCGTACAGGGAAAGCAAGAGACCCAGTACTTC. The encoded protein is CASSSTVQGKQETQYF.

The V call is TRBV6-6, the J call TRBJ1-5; 9 positions match TRBD1. The CDR3 length is 14 residues. Germline V CDR1 and CDR2: MNHNY, SVGAGI (reference sequence). Trimming cost V 5 bases and J 5 bases; bases outside gene matches: 4. This CDR3 is CASSGQGRDQPQHF. The CDR3 DNA is TGTGCCAGCAGTGGACAGGGGAGGGATCAGCCCCAGCATTTT.

The V gene is TRBV7-2, the J gene TRBJ2-2; the D gene is possibly TRBD1 (5 bases). Trimming left V 0 bases short and J 7 bases short, with 15 bases between. The germline gives CDR1 SGHTA, CDR2 FQGNSA. The CDR3 sequence is 16 residues long. The CDR3 nucleotides are TGTGCCAGCAGCTTAGCTAGGGGTGGTTATAGCGGGGAGCTGTTTTTT. Encoded protein: CASSLARGGYSGELFF.

Of note for this clone: The same CDR3 arises from other DNA sequences in this sample as well. The rearrangement links TRBV5-1 to TRBJ2-5, with D perhaps TRBD1 (8 bases). The CDR3 is 15 amino acids. V gave up 0 bases and J gave up 5 bases, with 14 bases separating them. Germline V gives CDR1 SGHRS, CDR2 YFSETQ. This chain's CDR3 is CASSLGDRGGETQYF. The CDR3 coding sequence is TGCGCCAGCAGCTTGGGTGACAGGGGAGGGGAGACCCAGTACTTC.

CDR3 DNA sequence: TGTGCCAGCAGCGTTCCGGGACAGCTCTACGAGCAGTACTTC. This gives the protein CASSVPGQLYEQYF. The chain combines TRBV5-8 with TRBJ2-7, with TRBD1 matching over 7 bases. Germline V gene data show CDR1 as SGHTS and CDR2 as YDEGEE. The V and J ends lost 4 bases and 3 bases, in that order; junction bases with no gene match: 7. This CDR3 has 14 residues.

The rearrangement uses TRBV27 and TRBJ2-7, with D possibly matching TRBD1 (6 bases). Trimming stripped 3 bases from V and 1 base from J, with 13 bases between. The CDR3 covers 15 residues. Germline values: CDR1 MNHEY, CDR2 SMNVEV (reference sequence). The chain's CDR3 is CASSFRLQGSYEQYF. CDR3 nucleotide sequence: TGTGCCAGCAGTTTTCGGCTACAGGGATCCTACGAGCAGTACTTC.

The J gene is TRBJ2-6, the V gene TRBV6-5, with D possibly matching TRBD1 (5 bases). This CDR3 contains 15 residues. Germline lookup yields CDR1 MNHEY and CDR2 SVGAGI. Trimming stripped 6 bases from V and 3 bases from J, with 12 bases between. In nucleotides, the CDR3 is TGTGCCAGCAGCAGGACAACCTTTGGGGCCAACGTCCTGACTTTC. This sequence encodes CASSRTTFGANVLTF.

This chain joins TRBV5-4 and TRBJ2-2, with D maybe TRBD2 (5 bases). The CDR3 has 15 residues. The V and J ends lost 0 bases and 7 bases respectively, with 13 bases between them. Germline CDR1 reads SGHNT; CDR2 reads YYREEE (reference sequence). The CDR3 here is CASSLDEGAGGELFF. CDR3 nucleotides: TGTGCCAGCAGCTTGGATGAGGGTGCGGGCGGGGAGCTGTTTTTT.

This clone was seen a few times. The V call is TRBV4-1, the J call TRBJ2-7; 10 nucleotides agree with TRBD2. The CDR3 spans 16 residues. Germline CDR1 and CDR2: MGHRA and YSYEKL. Germline trimming cut 0 bases from V and 7 bases from J; bases unmatched to any gene: 9. The CDR3 DNA reads TGCGCCAGCAGCCAAGATTCAGCGGGGGGGCATCAAGAGCAGTACTTC. Translated, it gives CASSQDSAGGHQEQYF.

This clone is a singleton in its sample. The V call is TRBV7-8, the J call TRBJ1-6; 7 bases are a match to TRBD1. The CDR3 contains 14 residues. CDR1 and CDR2 from the germline V gene are SGHVS and FQNEAQ. With 1 base clipped from V and 9 bases from J, the junction kept 3 bases outside the gene matches. As DNA, the CDR3 is TGTGCCAGCAGCTTAGAGGCAGGGGGTTCACCCCTCCACTTT. This translates into CASSLEAGGSPLHF.

This clone has only one observation. The gene calls are TRBV27 and TRBJ1-5, with D possibly matching TRBD1 (6 bases). Trimming pared 3 bases from V and 6 bases from J, leaving 18 bases between. Germline V gene sequence: CDR1 MNHEY, CDR2 SMNVEV (reference sequence). The CDR3 is 16 amino acids. This chain's CDR3 is CASSFRDNPPSQPQHF. CDR3 bases: TGTGCCAGCAGTTTTAGGGACAACCCTCCCAGTCAGCCCCAGCATTTT.

The rearrangement joins TRBV5-1 to TRBJ1-1; 10 bases are shared with TRBD1. Trimming removed 5 bases from V and 7 bases from J; junction bases left unmatched: 5. Germline V CDR1 and CDR2: SGHRS, YFSETQ. The CDR3 runs to 13 residues. The CDR3 sequence is CASSPGTGDEAFF. DNA of the CDR3: TGCGCCAGCAGTCCCGGGACAGGGGATGAAGCTTTCTTT.

The J gene is TRBJ2-1, the V gene TRBV9; 7 nucleotides agree with TRBD1. The V and J ends lost 5 bases and 4 bases, in that order; junction bases with no gene match: 3. Germline CDR1 SGDLS, CDR2 YYNGEE. The CDR3 is 13 amino acids. The CDR3 reads CASSFRGYNEQFF. The CDR3 bases are TGTGCCAGCAGTTTCAGGGGGTACAATGAGCAGTTCTTC.

The V call is TRBV5-8, the J call TRBJ2-1; TRBD1 matches at 9 bases. In germline, CDR1 is SGHTS, CDR2 YDEGEE. CDR3 length equals 13 residues. V lost 2 bases and J lost 14; bases outside the gene matches: 8. The CDR3, as DNA: TGTGCCAGCAGCTTATACCCGGGACAGGGCAAGTTCTTC. It translates to CASSLYPGQGKFF.

This chain links TRBV3-1 (or the pseudogene TRBV3-2) with TRBJ2-2, with 8 nucleotides matching TRBD2. This CDR3 has 15 amino acids. Trimming removed 3 bases from V and 7 bases from J; junction bases left unmatched: 7. CDR1 and CDR2 (germline): LGHDT, YNNKEL (reference sequence). The CDR3 DNA sequence: TGTGCCAGCAGCCAGCGGGGGGCCCGAGACGGGGAGCTGTTTTTT. This gives the protein CASSQRGARDGELFF.